Presented here are 26 T cell receptor beta chains from one specimen sequenced in a study of blood T cells in healthy people across ages. For the second PCR, which ran for about 7 to 12 cycles, a sample-barcoded 5' primer and a J-beta primer mix were used. TCRdb passed the 5' RACE reads through MiXCR, listing each CDR3 protein once. The data show about 670,000 distinct CDR3 sequences, roughly half seen once. Sequenced material: blood. These receptors were collected from a woman of 80 years or more in good health.

The chain is built from TRBV25-1 and TRBJ2-7, with 8 positions matching TRBD2. Looked up from germline, CDR1 is MGHDK and CDR2 is SYGVNS. This CDR3 comprises 16 residues. With 4 bases clipped from V and 2 bases from J, the junction kept 10 bases outside the gene matches. The CDR3 sequence: CASSASPGGGPYEQYF. The CDR3 DNA reads as TGTGCCAGCAGTGCATCCCCAGGCGGGGGGCCCTACGAGCAGTACTTC.

The chain recombines TRBV19 with TRBJ1-5; D call uncertain. The CDR3 length is 14 residues. The V end was cut by 7 bases, the J end by 4 bases, with 14 bases between. Germline V gene sequence: CDR1 LNHDA, CDR2 SQIVND (reference sequence). CDR3 in amino acids: CASNRNSVNQPQHF. CDR3 DNA sequence: TGTGCCAGTAACCGGAACAGCGTTAATCAGCCCCAGCATTTT. The full variable domain, with the rest looked up from reference TRBV19 and TRBJ1-5, is DGGITQSPKYLFRKEGQNVTLSCEQNLNHDAMYWYRQDPGQGLRLIYYSQIVNDFQKGDIAEGYSVSREKKESFPLTVTSAQKNPTAFYLCASNRNSVNQPQHFGDGTRLSIL.

In its sample, this clonotype was seen many times. This CDR3 is CASSVGHLNTEAFF. The CDR3 coding sequence is TGTGCCAGCAGTGTGGGACACCTGAACACTGAAGCTTTCTTT. The gene calls are TRBV6-1 and TRBJ1-1, with D perhaps TRBD1 (6 bases). V lost 4 bases and J lost 0, with 9 bases in between. The CDR3 is 14 residues long. Germline CDR1 is MNHNS and CDR2 is SASEGT.

Turning to this clonotype: A single base separates this from a much larger clone, so it may be a read error. This chain connects TRBV20-1 to TRBJ2-5; D is possibly TRBD2 (7 bases). Trimming took off 0 bases at V and 11 bases at J, with 22 bases between the two ends. Germline CDR1 reads DFQATT; CDR2 reads SNEGSKA (reference sequence). The CDR3 extends over 15 amino acids. The CDR3 nucleotides are TGCAGTGCTAGAGATATAGGGGGGGGAAGCAATGAGCAGTACTTC. It specifies CSARDIGGGSNEQYF.

This clonotype was counted many times. CDR3 coding DNA: TGTGCCAGCAGCCGCGGGACAGGGCCCTTGGATACGCAGTATTTT. It codes for CASSRGTGPLDTQYF. The rearrangement uses TRBV6-6 and TRBJ2-3; 9 bases align to TRBD1. J lost 6 bases, V lost 6 bases, and 10 bases had no gene match. The length of the CDR3 is 15 residues. Germline V CDR1 and CDR2: MNHNY, SVGAGI (reference sequence).

This clonotype has a count of ten or more. V is TRBV25-1 and J is TRBJ2-5; D remains unclear. The CDR3 length is 16 residues. V lost 0 bases to trimming and J lost 4 bases, with 15 bases between them. The germline V gene encodes CDR1 MGHDK and CDR2 SYGVNS. The CDR3 sequence: CASSEYKRLGRETQYF. The DNA of the CDR3 is TGTGCCAGCAGTGAATATAAGAGACTTGGGCGAGAGACCCAGTACTTC.

This clonotype was counted between two and nine times. The chain couples TRBV28 to TRBJ2-1; 8 nucleotides match TRBD2. V shed 8 bases and J 7 bases; nucleotides not matched to a gene: 10. In germline, CDR1 is MDHEN, CDR2 SYDVKM. This CDR3 contains 14 residues. The CDR3 here is CASPPSGSINEQFF. For the CDR3, the DNA is TGTGCCAGCCCCCCCAGCGGGAGTATTAATGAGCAGTTCTTC. Full variable domain (remainder filled in from reference TRBV28 and TRBJ2-1): DVKVTQSSRYLVKRTGEKVFLECVQDMDHENMFWYRQDPGLGLRLIYFSYDVKMKEKGDIPEGYSVSREKKERFSLILESASTNQTSMYLCASPPSGSINEQFFGPGTRLTVL.

CDR3 in amino acids: CASRGLRSSYEQYF. The CDR3 DNA reads as TGTGCCAGCAGGGGGCTAAGATCCTCCTACGAGCAGTACTTC. The rearrangement uses TRBV6-1 and TRBJ2-7, with D possibly matching TRBD1 (5 bases). V lost 6 bases and J lost 0, with 12 bases in between. Per the germline V gene, CDR1 is MNHNS and CDR2 is SASEGT. The CDR3 extends over 14 amino acids.

This clonotype was observed a few times. This sequence joins TRBV12-3 or TRBV12-4 and TRBJ1-3; D gene unclear. CDR3 length: 16 residues. Trimming took 2 bases from V and 4 from J, leaving 15 bases between them. CDR3 sequence: CASSLTPANSGNTIYF. Written as DNA, the CDR3 is TGTGCCAGCAGTTTAACCCCAGCGAATAGCGGAAACACCATATATTTT.

Of note for this clonotype: This clone may be a read error of a much larger clone one base away. The CDR3 ends on some other residue instead of the conserved phenylalanine or tryptophan, so this is likely a read error. V is TRBV3-1 and J is TRBJ2-4; no clear D. V lost 0 bases and J lost 0, with 12 bases in between. There are 17 residues in the CDR3. Germline V gives CDR1 LGHDT, CDR2 YNNKEL (reference sequence). CDR3 protein: CASSQDLLDQAKNIQYC. The CDR3, as DNA: TGTGCCAGCAGCCAAGATCTGCTAGACCAAGCCAAAAACATTCAGTACTGC.

About this clonotype itself: At one end the junction does not follow the germline gene, possibly because of a read error. The V and J genes are TRBV2 and TRBJ2-1; 11 bases are a match to TRBD1. The CDR3 has 18 residues. CDR1 and CDR2 (germline): SNHLY, FYNNEI. The chain's CDR3 is CASSARTGGRTLSNEQSF. The CDR3 DNA reads as TGTGCCAGCAGCGCCAGGACAGGGGGCCGCACCTTATCCAATGAGCAGTCCTTC.

This clonotype was counted ten times or more. The gene calls are TRBV7-9 and TRBJ2-5; tentatively, D is TRBD1 or TRBD2 (5 bases each). The length of the CDR3 is 14 residues. Trimming left V 5 bases short and J 3 bases short, with 13 bases between. Germline V gives CDR1 SEHNR, CDR2 FQNEAQ (reference sequence). CDR3 region: CASSPRDAKETQYF. Here the CDR3 DNA reads TGTGCCAGCAGCCCACGGGACGCTAAAGAGACCCAGTACTTC.

With respect to this clonotype: A much bigger clone sits one base away, suggesting this may be a read error. The chain has TRBV28 and TRBJ2-5, with D unresolved. Germline CDR1 and CDR2: MDHEN and SYDVKM. The CDR3 has 13 amino acids. The CDR3 nucleotides are TGTGCCGGCAGGATTGGCAGTCAAGAGACCCAGTACTTC. Translating gives CAGRIGSQETQYF.

The chain combines TRBV6-5 with TRBJ1-2; D is uncertain. In germline, CDR1 is MNHEY, CDR2 SVGAGI. Trimming left V 4 bases short and J 6 bases short, with 9 bases between. The CDR3 is 12 amino acids. The CDR3 bases are TGTGCCAGCAGTTCCACATGGGATGGCTACACCTTC. Amino acids: CASSSTWDGYTF.

Points on this clonotype: This could be a read error, since a much larger clone is one nucleotide away. This sequence joins TRBV29-1 and TRBJ1-2; weak D call: TRBD1 (6 bases). Trimming removed 6 bases from V and 3 bases from J, with 11 bases in between. The V gene's germline CDR1 is SQVTM and CDR2 ANQGSEA. The CDR3 length is 12 residues. CDR3 sequence: CSVNGGDYGYTF. CDR3 DNA sequence: TGCAGCGTGAACGGGGGCGACTATGGCTACACCTTC. The full variable domain, completed using reference TRBV29-1 and TRBJ1-2, is SAVISQKPSRDICQRGTSLTIQCQVDSQVTMMFWYRQQPGQSLTLIATANQGSEATYESGFVIDKFPISRPNLTFSTLTVSNMSPEDSSIYLCSVNGGDYGYTFGSGTRLTVV.

J is TRBJ2-2 and V is TRBV5-1; TRBD2 aligns across 14 bases. CDR3 length equals 18 residues. V was pared by 0 bases and J by 6 bases, with 7 bases of the junction left unmatched. Germline CDR1 is SGHRS and CDR2 is YFSETQ. This CDR3 reads CASSLEGLAGVRSGELFF. The CDR3, as DNA: TGCGCCAGCAGCTTGGAGGGACTAGCGGGAGTGAGGTCCGGGGAGCTGTTTTTT.

The V gene is TRBV3-1, the J gene TRBJ2-1, with TRBD2 matching over 7 bases. V gave up 4 bases and J gave up 4 bases; unmatched junction bases: 7. The CDR3 runs to 15 residues. Germline-derived CDR1 and CDR2 are LGHDT and YNNKEL (reference sequence). The DNA for the CDR3 is TGTGCCAGCAGCCGTACTAGCGAGCCGTACAATGAGCAGTTCTTC. Protein sequence: CASSRTSEPYNEQFF.

This clonotype was seen ten or more times. V is TRBV5-1 and J is TRBJ2-1; 12 bases agree with TRBD2. Germline V gives CDR1 SGHRS, CDR2 YFSETQ. Trimming removed 6 bases from V and 2 bases from J; junction bases left unmatched: 9. CDR3 size: 17 residues. CDR3 loop: CASKASGRVETYNEQFF. In nucleotides, the CDR3 is TGCGCCAGCAAGGCTAGCGGGAGGGTAGAAACCTACAATGAGCAGTTCTTC.

In this sample, this clonotype turned up many times. This chain joins TRBV10-3 and TRBJ2-7, with D tentatively TRBD1 (5 bases). Trimming pared 5 bases from V and 2 bases from J, leaving 10 bases between. The CDR3 covers 13 residues. Germline CDR1 and CDR2: ENHRY and SYGVKD. The DNA of the CDR3 is TGTGCCATCAGTACCCAGGGTCCCTACGAGCAGTACTTC. Its translation: CAISTQGPYEQYF.

The genes are TRBV14 and TRBJ2-4; TRBD2 might be the D (6 bases). CDR1 is SGHDN and CDR2 is FVKESK in the germline V gene. V gave up 4 bases and J gave up 13 bases, with 14 bases separating them. The CDR3 sequence is 12 residues long. CDR3 DNA: TGTGCCAGCAGCCTAAGTAGGGAGGTGCAGTACTTC. Protein sequence: CASSLSREVQYF.

This sequence joins TRBV7-2 and TRBJ2-7, with a possible D match to TRBD1 (5 bases). CDR1 is SGHTA, CDR2 FQGNSA, per germline. The CDR3 runs 15 residues. The V end was cut by 2 bases, the J end by 4 bases, with 15 bases between. The DNA for the CDR3 is TGTGCCAGCAGCTTAAAGGTCCAGGGTCCGTACGAGCAGTACTTC. Its translation is CASSLKVQGPYEQYF.

The rearrangement links TRBV18 to TRBJ2-7; D may be TRBD1 (5 bases). Trimming pared 3 bases from V and 2 bases from J, leaving 11 bases between. This CDR3 is 14 amino acids long. In germline, CDR1 is KGHSH, CDR2 LQKENI. Here the CDR3 DNA reads TGTGCCAGCTCACCGGGAAGGGGCGCCTACGAGCAGTACTTC. Its protein product is CASSPGRGAYEQYF.

Concerning this clonotype: A much larger clone differs from this one at a single base, so this may be a read error. The V gene is TRBV28, the J gene TRBJ2-3; tentative D call: TRBD2 (6 bases). The CDR3 contains 13 residues. In germline, CDR1 is MDHEN, CDR2 SYDVKM. The CDR3 is CATSLGGPDAQYF. The CDR3 DNA reads as TGTGCCACCTCACTCGGGGGACCAGATGCGCAGTATTTT.

In DNA, the CDR3 is TGTGCCAGCAGCCAAGGTGGGGGGGTAAGGACAGGGCGACGCACCGGGGAGCTGTTTTTT. Translating gives CASSQGGGVRTGRRTGELFF. The chain is built from TRBV3-1 and TRBJ2-2; D might be TRBD1 (8 bases). The CDR3 length is 20 residues. Deletions cut 1 base from V and 4 bases from J, with 25 bases between. Germline loops: CDR1 LGHDT, CDR2 YNNKEL (reference sequence).

This clonotype appeared a few times. The rearrangement joins TRBV28 to TRBJ2-1; D not resolved. The CDR3 spans 15 residues. V was trimmed by 6 bases and J by 1 base, leaving 13 bases between them. CDR1 and CDR2 (germline): MDHEN, SYDVKM. The CDR3 loop reads CASSTSRRSYNEQFF. The CDR3 bases are TGTGCCAGCAGCACCTCCCGAAGGTCCTACAATGAGCAGTTCTTC.

This chain joins TRBV29-1 and TRBJ1-2; D remains ambiguous. V gave up 5 bases and J gave up 2 bases, with 18 bases separating them. CDR3 length equals 15 residues. Germline V CDR1 and CDR2: SQVTM, ANQGSEA. The CDR3 DNA reads as TGCAGCGTTCTCTCCACGGGGAGCAGCAACTATGGCTACACCTTC. It encodes CSVLSTGSSNYGYTF.